Following are 6 T cell receptor beta chains from one sample sequenced in a study of blood T cell repertoires in COVID-19 (TCRdb year 2020). Receptors were amplified or captured by the immunoSEQ multiplex PCR assay. What TCRdb holds here is the immuneACCESS table cut down to in-frame rearrangements. Part of the clones is not present; checked against another copy, under half of the missing clones reflect an unresolved V gene, and the others are unexplained. Across this sample there are around 240,000 clones, with about 80% seen only once. The ten largest account for 1.5% to 2% of the sample. Sequencing input: peripheral blood. The receptors derive from a woman over 75 with acute or convalescent COVID-19.

This clone occurred a few times. This chain links TRBV6-2 or TRBV6-3 with TRBJ1-5; D is unresolved. Germline CDR1 MNHEY, CDR2 SVGEGT. The ends were cut back, 2 bases at V and 9 bases at J, with 8 bases in the middle. The CDR3 is made up of 12 amino acids. As DNA, the CDR3 is TGTGCCAGCAGTTACGCCCGGGGGCCCCAGCATTTT. Translating it yields CASSYARGPQHF.

V gene TRBV9 combines with J gene TRBJ1-2, with D maybe TRBD1 (6 bases). Trimming cost V 7 bases and J 1 base, with 14 bases left between them. CDR1 and CDR2 (germline): SGDLS, YYNGEE. This CDR3 contains 14 residues. The CDR3 here is CASSRTDLNYGYTF. The CDR3 DNA reads as TGTGCCAGCTCGCGGACAGACCTTAACTATGGCTACACCTTC.

This clone appeared once. This chain joins TRBV6-2 or TRBV6-3 and TRBJ2-4, with 7 bases that match TRBD1. The CDR3 runs 16 residues. With V trimmed by 5 bases and J by 6 bases, 13 bases remained unmatched. Germline V lookup: CDR1 MNHEY, CDR2 SVGEGT. Here the CDR3 DNA reads TGTGCCAGCAGTCCCGACAGGGTCAACTACGGAAACATTCAGTACTTC. Its protein product is CASSPDRVNYGNIQYF.

The genes are TRBV2 and TRBJ1-4; the D gene is possibly TRBD1 (6 bases). Germline loops: CDR1 SNHLY, CDR2 FYNNEI. V lost 4 bases and J 0 bases, leaving 9 bases between the germline ends. The CDR3 has 15 amino acids. The CDR3 region has the DNA TGTGCCAGCAGTGCACAGGGAGCAACTAATGAAAAACTGTTTTTT. Its translation: CASSAQGATNEKLFF.

This clone was observed once. The V gene is TRBV5-6, the J gene TRBJ2-1; 8 bases align to TRBD1. The CDR3 spans 15 residues. The germline CDR1 and CDR2 sequences are SGHDT and YYEEEE. Trimming at V came to 4 bases and at J to 8 bases, leaving 11 bases not matched to a gene. Here the CDR3 DNA reads TGTGCCAGCAGCCCACGGACAGGGTATGGCGATGAGCAGTTCTTC. This encodes CASSPRTGYGDEQFF.

The chain joins TRBV7-2 to TRBJ2-7; TRBD1 aligns across 7 bases. The CDR3 covers 14 residues. Germline lookup yields CDR1 SGHTA and CDR2 FQGNSA. With 4 bases clipped from V and 3 bases from J, the junction kept 6 bases outside the gene matches. CDR3: CASSSTGNFYEQYF. Written as DNA, the CDR3 is TGTGCCAGCAGCTCGACAGGGAACTTCTACGAGCAGTACTTC.